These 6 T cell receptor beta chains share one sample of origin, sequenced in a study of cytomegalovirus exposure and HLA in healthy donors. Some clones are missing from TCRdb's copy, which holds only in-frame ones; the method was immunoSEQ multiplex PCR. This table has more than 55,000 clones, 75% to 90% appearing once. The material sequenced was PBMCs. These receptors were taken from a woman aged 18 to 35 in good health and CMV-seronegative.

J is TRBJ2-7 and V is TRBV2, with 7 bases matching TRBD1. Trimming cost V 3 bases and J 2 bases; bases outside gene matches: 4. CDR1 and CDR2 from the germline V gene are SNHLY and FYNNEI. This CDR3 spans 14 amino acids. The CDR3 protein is CASSDTDRAYEQYF. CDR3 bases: TGTGCCAGCAGTGATACCGACAGGGCCTACGAGCAGTACTTC. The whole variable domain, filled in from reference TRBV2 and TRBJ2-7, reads EPEVTQTPSHQVTQMGQEVILRCVPISNHLYFYWYRQILGQKVEFLVSFYNNEISEKSEIFDDQFSVERPDGSNFTLKIRSTKLEDSAMYFCASSDTDRAYEQYFGPGTRLTVT.

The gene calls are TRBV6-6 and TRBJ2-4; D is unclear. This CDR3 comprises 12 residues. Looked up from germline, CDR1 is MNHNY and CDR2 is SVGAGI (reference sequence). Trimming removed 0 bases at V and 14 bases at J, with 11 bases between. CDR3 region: CASSYSIVAEYF. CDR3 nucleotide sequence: TGTGCCAGCAGTTACTCGATTGTGGCCGAGTACTTC.

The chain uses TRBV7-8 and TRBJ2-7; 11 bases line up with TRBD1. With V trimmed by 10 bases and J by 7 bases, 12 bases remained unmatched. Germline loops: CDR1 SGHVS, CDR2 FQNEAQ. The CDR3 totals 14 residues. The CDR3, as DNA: TGTGCCACGGCACCGGGACAGGGGGTAAATGAGCAGTACTTC. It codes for CATAPGQGVNEQYF.

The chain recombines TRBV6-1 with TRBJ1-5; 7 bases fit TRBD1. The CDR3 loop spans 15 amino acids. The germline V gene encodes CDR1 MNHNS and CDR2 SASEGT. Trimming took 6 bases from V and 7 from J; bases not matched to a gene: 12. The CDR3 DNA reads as TGTGCCAGCAGAACGGGAGGGGGCATGGGGCAGCCCCAGCATTTT. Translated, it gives CASRTGGGMGQPQHF.

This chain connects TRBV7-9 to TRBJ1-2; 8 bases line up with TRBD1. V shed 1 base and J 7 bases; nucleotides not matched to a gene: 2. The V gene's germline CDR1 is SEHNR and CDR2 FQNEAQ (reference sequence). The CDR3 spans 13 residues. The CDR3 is CASSLVTGGGYTF. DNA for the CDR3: TGTGCCAGCAGCTTAGTAACAGGGGGTGGCTACACCTTC.

The CDR3 region is CASSASGTGNEKLFF. CDR3 DNA sequence: TGTGCCAGCAGCGCGTCCGGGACAGGGAATGAAAAACTGTTTTTT. This chain joins TRBV9 and TRBJ1-4; 9 bases match TRBD1. The CDR3 has 15 residues. The V and J ends lost 3 bases and 5 bases, in that order; junction bases with no gene match: 5. Per the germline V gene, CDR1 is SGDLS and CDR2 is YYNGEE. The complete variable domain, with remaining parts taken from reference TRBV9 and TRBJ1-4, reads DSGVTQTPKHLITATGQRVTLRCSPRSGDLSVYWYQQSLDQGLQFLIQYYNGEERAKGNILERFSAQQFPDLHSELNLSSLELGDSALYFCASSASGTGNEKLFFGSGTQLSVL.